Sequencing of this TCR beta chain was carried out in a study of cytomegalovirus exposure and HLA in healthy donors. This clone has a handful of counts. No antigen is known for it. One end of the junction varies from germline; a read error may be responsible. Study observations and caveats: The study flagged approximately 180 TCR beta chains as cytomegalovirus-associated. One variant, a missense change in DCLRE1C, was linked in a later analysis to TCR beta V- and J-gene trimming.

A multiplex PCR was run with 60 Vbeta primers and 13 Jbeta primers. Authors' analysis steps: There were around 78 million unique TCR beta chains by a later count, and some 12 million of them were shared. Some clones are missing from TCRdb's copy, which holds only in-frame ones; the method was immunoSEQ multiplex PCR. V, J and clone size were drawn from that table, and D and trimming were deduced from the DNA. The table shows about 160,000 clones, with about 76% occurring only once. This CDR3 contains 12 residues. Per germline, CDR1 SEHNR and CDR2 FQNEAQ (reference sequence). J is TRBJ1-5 and V is TRBV7-9; 7 positions match TRBD1. The clonotype was recovered from a male donor in good health and CMV-seropositive. Sequencing was done on a sample of PBMCs. The CDR3 spells CASSLPGGTVLF. The CDR3 nucleotides are TGTGCCAGCAGCTTACCGGGAGGGACAGTCCTTTTT.